The rows below give T cell receptor beta chains drawn from one sample of a study of cytomegalovirus exposure and HLA in healthy donors. The method was immunoSEQ multiplex PCR; TCRdb's version includes in-frame clones alone and lacks a portion of them. The table has tens of thousands of clones, less than 85% seen once. The sequencing input was PBMCs. These receptors all come from a woman aged 55-70 years in good health and CMV-seropositive. Both conserved end residues are part of each CDR3. Each record gives: J gene, V gene, clone size, D gene, CDR3 protein, CDR3 DNA. D genes are given only for firm matches. The size field is filled for only some rows; it gives once, few, many or a size class.

TRBJ2-3 TRBV7-9 . TRBD2 CSSSLDLRLAGYTDTQYF TGTTCCAGCAGCTTAGACCTGCGGCTAGCGGGGTACACAGATACGCAGTATTTT
TRBJ2-2 TRBV2 . TRBD1 CASSDRGRATGELFF TGTGCCAGCAGCGACAGGGGGAGAGCAACCGGGGAGCTGTTTTTT
TRBJ1-5 TRBV5-6 . . CASSLDRNQPQHF TGTGCCAGCAGCTTGGACAGGAATCAGCCCCAGCATTTT
TRBJ2-7 TRBV19 . . CASSSHRGAPEQYF TGTGCCAGTAGTAGCCACCGTGGAGCCCCCGAGCAGTACTTC
TRBJ1-2 TRBV4-3 . . CASRPGGGYGYTF TGCGCCAGCAGGCCGGGGGGCGGCTATGGCTACACCTTC
TRBJ1-2 TRBV14 . . CASSPSGLFDGYTF TGTGCCAGCAGCCCATCAGGGTTATTCGATGGCTACACCTTC
TRBJ1-4 TRBV6-5 . TRBD1 CASSYQTGGAEKLFF TGTGCCAGCAGTTACCAGACAGGGGGGGCTGAAAAACTGTTTTTT
TRBJ1-4 TRBV12-5 . . CASGSPPGMSEKLFF TGTGCTAGTGGTTCGCCCCCGGGAATGAGTGAAAAACTGTTTTTT
TRBJ1-1 TRBV27 . TRBD1 CASSGTGSEAFF TGTGCCAGCAGTGGGACAGGAAGTGAAGCTTTCTTT
TRBJ2-5 TRBV6-1 once . CASRTGNGQETQYF TGTGCCAGCAGAACCGGGAACGGGCAAGAGACCCAGTACTTC
TRBJ2-7 TRBV28 . . CATGQSTYEQYF TGTGCCACTGGGCAGTCGACCTACGAGCAGTACTTC
TRBJ1-6 TRBV7-9 . . CASSVDPGLMINSPLHF TGTGCCAGCAGCGTAGACCCGGGACTGATGATTAATTCACCCCTCCACTTT
TRBJ1-1 TRBV7-2 . . CASSLDIRTEAFF TGTGCCAGCAGCTTAGATATACGGACTGAAGCTTTCTTT
TRBJ1-1 TRBV7-9 . . CASSSTQNTEAFF TGTGCCAGCAGCTCAACACAGAACACTGAAGCTTTCTTT
TRBJ1-5 TRBV27 . . CASSKSTGTNQPQHF TGTGCCAGCAGCAAAAGTACAGGGACGAATCAGCCCCAGCATTTT
TRBJ2-1 TRBV2 . . CASSEEGSSYNEQFF TGTGCCAGCAGTGAGGAGGGGAGCTCCTACAATGAGCAGTTCTTC
TRBJ1-1 TRBV6-6 few . CAVSGSAREAFF TGTGCCGTCTCTGGGAGCGCGAGAGAAGCTTTCTTT
TRBJ2-2 TRBV6-6 . TRBD2 CASSYTGGGNTGELFF TGTGCCAGCAGTTACACCGGGGGGGGTAACACCGGGGAGCTGTTTTTT
TRBJ1-2 TRBV7-2 . TRBD1 CASSPGTGLRYGYTF TGTGCCAGCAGCCCCGGGACAGGTCTTCGATATGGCTACACCTTC
TRBJ2-7 TRBV19 . TRBD2 CASATSGGAKYEQYF TGTGCCAGTGCGACTAGCGGGGGGGCCAAGTACGAGCAGTACTTC
TRBJ1-2 TRBV5-1 few . CASSLEFAGLDGYTF TGCGCCAGCAGCTTGGAATTTGCGGGACTGGATGGCTACACCTTC
TRBJ1-2 TRBV29-1 few . CSVEETELGF TGCAGCGTTGAAGAGACGGAGTTGGGCTTC
TRBJ1-1 TRBV25-1 few . CASSESFGSEAFF TGTGCCAGCAGTGAAAGTTTTGGGAGTGAAGCTTTCTTT
TRBJ1-5 TRBV7-8 . TRBD1 CASSLGQGGRSNQPQHF TGTGCCAGCAGCTTAGGACAGGGGGGTCGTAGCAATCAGCCCCAGCATTTT
TRBJ1-1 TRBV7-2 few . CASSLAHGQKNTEAFF TGTGCCAGCAGCTTAGCCCACGGACAGAAGAACACTGAAGCTTTCTTT
TRBJ2-7 TRBV9 . . CASSVAQGGSYEQYF TGTGCCAGCAGCGTAGCTCAAGGGGGATCCTACGAGCAGTACTTC
TRBJ2-7 TRBV2 . TRBD1 CASSPTGGSYEQYF TGTGCCAGCAGTCCGACAGGGGGGTCCTACGAGCAGTACTTC
TRBJ2-7 TRBV7-9 . TRBD2 CASSLTGGGSEQYF TGTGCCAGCAGCCTTACGGGGGGGGGAAGCGAGCAGTACTTC
TRBJ1-5 TRBV18 . TRBD1 CASSPGTGVPVVNQPQHF TGTGCCAGCTCACCCGGGACAGGGGTCCCGGTGGTCAATCAGCCCCAGCATTTT
TRBJ2-1 TRBV16 . . CASSPAGTTIKSYNEQFF TGTGCCAGCAGCCCCGCCGGGACAACAATTAAATCCTACAATGAGCAGTTCTTC
TRBJ2-5 TRBV7-6 . . CASSLYFQETQYF TGTGCCAGCAGCTTATACTTTCAAGAGACCCAGTACTTC
TRBJ2-1 TRBV7-2 . TRBD2 CASSLGRGGYNEQFF TGTGCCAGCAGCTTAGGGCGGGGGGGGTACAATGAGCAGTTCTTC
TRBJ1-5 TRBV15 . . CATSREAGNGQPQHF TGTGCCACCAGCAGAGAGGCAGGGAATGGTCAGCCCCAGCATTTT
TRBJ2-2 TRBV27 few TRBD2 CASSGLALVTGELFF TGTGCCAGCAGCGGACTAGCGTTAGTCACCGGGGAGCTGTTTTTT
TRBJ2-2 TRBV7-2 . . CASSLTGGNTGELFF TGTGCCAGCAGCTTGACAGGAGGTAACACCGGGGAGCTGTTTTTT
TRBJ1-6 TRBV7-8 . . CASSFPRTHSPLHF TGTGCCAGCAGCTTTCCCCGGACTCATTCACCCCTCCACTTT
TRBJ1-2 TRBV7-9 . . CASSLGSGNYGYTF TGTGCCAGCAGCTTAGGCTCGGGTAACTATGGCTACACCTTC
TRBJ1-1 TRBV2 few . CASKVGRDTEAFF TGTGCCAGCAAAGTAGGGAGGGACACTGAAGCTTTCTTT
TRBJ1-5 TRBV10-2 . TRBD1 CATQEGAQVQMPQHF TGCGCCACCCAAGAGGGGGCGCAGGTCCAGATGCCCCAGCATTTT
TRBJ2-3 TRBV9 . . CASSQGSTDTQYF TGTGCCAGCAGCCAGGGAAGCACAGATACGCAGTATTTT
TRBJ1-2 TRBV27 once TRBD1 CASSSEGQGLNYGYTF TGTGCCAGCAGTTCGGAGGGACAGGGCCTTAACTATGGCTACACCTTC
TRBJ2-1 TRBV9 . TRBD2 CASSVVGSGGANEQFF TGTGCCAGCAGCGTAGTAGGTAGCGGGGGGGCCAATGAGCAGTTCTTC
TRBJ1-5 TRBV7-2 . . CASSRGEGQPQHF TGTGCCAGCAGCCGGGGGGAGGGTCAGCCCCAGCATTTT
TRBJ1-4 TRBV7-9 . TRBD1 CASSHEDRGLGEKLFF TGTGCCAGCAGCCACGAGGACAGGGGGCTTGGTGAAAAACTGTTTTTT
TRBJ2-1 TRBV6-5 . . CASSYDRNAGYNEQFF TGTGCCAGCAGTTACGATAGGAACGCAGGCTACAATGAGCAGTTCTTC
TRBJ1-2 TRBV6-6 . TRBD1 CASSADRVGYTF TGTGCCAGCAGTGCCGACAGGGTCGGCTACACCTTC
TRBJ2-7 TRBV5-6 few TRBD1 CASSQQGSWEQYF TGTGCCAGCAGCCAACAGGGGTCTTGGGAGCAGTACTTC
TRBJ1-4 TRBV5-1 . . CASSLDRASGEKLFF TGCGCCAGCAGCTTGGACAGGGCTTCTGGGGAAAAACTGTTTTTT
TRBJ2-5 TRBV29-1 . . CNLFTGLEETQYF TGCAACCTCTTTACAGGGTTGGAAGAGACCCAGTACTTC
TRBJ1-2 TRBV10-2 . TRBD1 CASSDLGTAYDRYTF TGCGCCAGCAGTGATCTGGGGACAGCTTACGATCGCTACACCTTC
TRBJ1-1 TRBV18 . . CASSPPPGGMNTEAFF TGTGCCAGCTCACCACCCCCAGGAGGAATGAACACTGAAGCTTTCTTT
TRBJ1-1 TRBV5-6 . TRBD1 CASSYAGTVNTEAFF TGTGCCAGCAGCTACGCCGGGACAGTGAACACTGAAGCTTTCTTT
TRBJ2-7 TRBV27 . . CASRTGRDYEQYF TGTGCCAGCAGGACTGGACGGGATTACGAGCAGTACTTC
TRBJ1-4 TRBV20-1 few . CSASHEEKLFF TGCAGTGCTAGCCACGAGGAAAAACTGTTTTTT
TRBJ1-2 TRBV4-3 . . CASSPRPGDGGYGYTF TGCGCCAGCAGCCCCAGACCGGGAGACGGTGGCTATGGCTACACCTTC
TRBJ1-1 TRBV19 . TRBD1 CASSRGDRGRLNTEAFF TGTGCCAGTAGCCGAGGGGACAGGGGGCGTTTGAACACTGAAGCTTTCTTT
TRBJ1-5 TRBV18 . . CASSRTNQPQHF TGTGCCAGCTCTAGGACTAACCAGCCCCAGCATTTT
TRBJ2-1 TRBV6-1 few TRBD2 CASILSGGSHNEQFF TGTGCCAGCATTCTTAGCGGGGGGTCCCACAATGAGCAGTTCTTC
TRBJ1-6 TRBV30 . TRBD1 CAWSRGTAQISYNSPLHF TGTGCCTGGAGTCGAGGGACAGCTCAGATCTCCTATAATTCACCCCTCCACTTT
TRBJ1-6 TRBV19 many . CATPNPSSYNSPLHF TGTGCCACCCCCAACCCGAGCTCCTATAATTCACCCCTCCACTTT